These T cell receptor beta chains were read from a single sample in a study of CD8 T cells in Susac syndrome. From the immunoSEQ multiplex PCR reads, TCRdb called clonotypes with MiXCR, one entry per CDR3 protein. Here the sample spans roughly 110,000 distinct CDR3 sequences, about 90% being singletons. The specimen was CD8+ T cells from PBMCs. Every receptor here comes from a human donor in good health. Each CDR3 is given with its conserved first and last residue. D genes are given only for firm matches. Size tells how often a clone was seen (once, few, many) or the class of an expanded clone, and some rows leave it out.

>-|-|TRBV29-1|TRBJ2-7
TGCAGCGTAGATGGGGTTGAGGGGACATCCCAAAACGAGCAGTACTTC
CSVDGVEGTSQNEQYF
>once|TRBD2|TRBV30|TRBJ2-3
TGTGCCTGGAGTGTAGTTAGCGGGTTTCGGGTGGGGTCACACACAGATACGCAGTATTTT
CAWSVVSGFRVGSHTDTQYF
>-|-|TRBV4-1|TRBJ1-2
TGCGCCAGCAGCCAACCCACGGCGGGGGGCTATGGCTACACCTTC
CASSQPTAGGYGYTF
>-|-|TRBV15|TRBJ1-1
TGTGCCACCAGCAGAGATCGGTCGACGAACACTGAAGCTTTCTTT
CATSRDRSTNTEAFF
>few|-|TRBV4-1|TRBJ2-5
TGCGCCAGCAGCCAAGTGGCGTTCCAAGAGACCCAGTACTTC
CASSQVAFQETQYF
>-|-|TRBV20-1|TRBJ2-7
TGCAGTGCGGAGGAAATCTCCTACGAGCAGTACTTC
CSAEEISYEQYF
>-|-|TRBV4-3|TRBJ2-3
TGCGCCAGCAGCCAAGCCCGGGGAGATACGCAGTATTTT
CASSQARGDTQYF
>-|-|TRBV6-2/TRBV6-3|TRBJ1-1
TGTGCCAGCAGCCAGCCTCCGGTGGGGGCGCCGGGTTTCTTT
CASSQPPVGAPGFF
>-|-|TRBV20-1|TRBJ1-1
TGCAGTGCTGCCCCAGCTCGGGGACTCAAGAACACTGAAGCTTTCTTT
CSAAPARGLKNTEAFF
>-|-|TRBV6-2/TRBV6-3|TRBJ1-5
TGTGCCAGCAGTTCGGGCACATTGAGCCAGCCCCAGCATTTT
CASSSGTLSQPQHF
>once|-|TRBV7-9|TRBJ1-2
TGTGCCAGCACCAAGACAGCTAACTATGGCTACACCTTC
CASTKTANYGYTF
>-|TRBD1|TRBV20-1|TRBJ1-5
TGCAGTGCTAGACAGGGGGAACGAATTCAGCCCCAGCATTTT
CSARQGERIQPQHF
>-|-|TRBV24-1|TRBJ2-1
TGTGCCACCAGTAGGACTCATGGGAATGAGCAGTTCTTC
CATSRTHGNEQFF
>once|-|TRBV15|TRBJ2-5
TGTGCCACCAGCAGGTGGGACCGGGCGGGTCAAGAGACCCAGTACTTC
CATSRWDRAGQETQYF
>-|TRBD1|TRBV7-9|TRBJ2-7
TGTGCCAGCAGCCGGACAGGGGACTTCTACGAGCAGTACTTC
CASSRTGDFYEQYF
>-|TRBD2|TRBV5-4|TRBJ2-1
TGTGCCAGCAGCTCCCCTAGCGGACCTTACAATGAGCAGTTCTTC
CASSSPSGPYNEQFF
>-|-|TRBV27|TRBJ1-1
TGTGCCAGCAGTTTGGGGCCTGGGGACATTAACACTGAAGCTTTCTTT
CASSLGPGDINTEAFF
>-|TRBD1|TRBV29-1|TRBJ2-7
TGCAGCGTTGAAGGGACGGGACAGGGGGCATACGAGCAGTACTTC
CSVEGTGQGAYEQYF
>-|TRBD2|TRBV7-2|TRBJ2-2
TGTGCCAGCAGCCCCGGACTAGCTTCGACCGGGGAGCTGTTTTTT
CASSPGLASTGELFF
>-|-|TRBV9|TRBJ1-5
TGTGCCAGCAGCCCCGGACTGGGAACTGGGAATCAGCCCCAGCATTTT
CASSPGLGTGNQPQHF
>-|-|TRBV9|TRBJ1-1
TGTGCCAGCAGCGTAGCCGGGGGCAACACTGAAGCTTTCTTT
CASSVAGGNTEAFF
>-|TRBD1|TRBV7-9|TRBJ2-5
TGTGCCAGCAGCCAACCGACAGGGGGCTGGGAGACCCAGTACTTC
CASSQPTGGWETQYF
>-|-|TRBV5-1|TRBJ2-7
TGCGCCAGCGGGACGGGTAGTGTGCAGGCGGCCTACGAGCAGTACTTC
CASGTGSVQAAYEQYF
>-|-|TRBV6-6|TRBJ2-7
TGTGCCATCGCTGAGACCTCGTCCTACGAGCAGTACTTC
CAIAETSSYEQYF
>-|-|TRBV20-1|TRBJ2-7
TGCAGTGTTCGGACAGACTTCAACTACGAGCAGTACTTC
CSVRTDFNYEQYF
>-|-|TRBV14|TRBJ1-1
TGTGCCAGCAGCCCGGGGGACGGTTTGAACACTGAAGCTTTCTTT
CASSPGDGLNTEAFF
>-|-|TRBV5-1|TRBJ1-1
TGCGCCAGCAGCTTGGTACTGATGAACACTGAAGCTTTCTTT
CASSLVLMNTEAFF
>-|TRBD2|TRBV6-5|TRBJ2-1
TGTGCCAGCAGTTACGGGACTAGCGGGAGTCGTGAGCAGTTCTTC
CASSYGTSGSREQFF
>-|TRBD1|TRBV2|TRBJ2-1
TGTGCCAGCAGCCTAAAGGGGACAGGGATTTACAATGAGCAGTTCTTC
CASSLKGTGIYNEQFF
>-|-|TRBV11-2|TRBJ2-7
TGTGCCAGCAGCTTACGGGGGCTTGATGACTACGAGCAGTACTTC
CASSLRGLDDYEQYF
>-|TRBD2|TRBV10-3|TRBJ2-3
TGTGCCATCAGTTCGGGGGGAGGAGATACGCAGTATTTT
CAISSGGGDTQYF
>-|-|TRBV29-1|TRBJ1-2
TGCAGCGTTGATCGGGGGGCCTTGGATGGCTACACCTTC
CSVDRGALDGYTF
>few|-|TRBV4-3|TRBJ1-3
TGCGCCAGCAGCCAAGAGGGGAGCTCTGGAAACACCATATATTTT
CASSQEGSSGNTIYF
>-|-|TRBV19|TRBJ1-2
TGTGCCAGTAGTATCGCTTCCACGACCGGCTACACCTTC
CASSIASTTGYTF
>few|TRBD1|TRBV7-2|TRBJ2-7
TGTGCCAGCAGTTTCGGGACAGGGAATGACAACGAGCAGTACTTC
CASSFGTGNDNEQYF
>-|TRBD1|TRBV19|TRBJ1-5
TGTGCCAGTAGTATTCCGGCGAGACAGGGTGGCAATCAGCCCCAGCATTTT
CASSIPARQGGNQPQHF
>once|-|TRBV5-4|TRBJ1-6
TGTGCCAGCAGGCCCGATGCAACAGCGAAGTATTCACCCCTCCACTTT
CASRPDATAKYSPLHF
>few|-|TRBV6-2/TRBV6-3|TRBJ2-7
TGTGCCAGCAGTTACGGTCTAGCGCGCGAGCAGTACTTC
CASSYGLAREQYF
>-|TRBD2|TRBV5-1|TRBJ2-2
TGCGCCAGCCGCGATAGCGGGAGGACTTCCGGGGAGCTGTTTTTT
CASRDSGRTSGELFF
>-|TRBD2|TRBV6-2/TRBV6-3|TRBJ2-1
TGTGCCAGCAATCTAGCGGAGTACAATGAGCAGTTCTTC
CASNLAEYNEQFF
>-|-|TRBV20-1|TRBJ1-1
TGCAGTGCTAGCCGAACGAACACTGAAGCTTTCTTT
CSASRTNTEAFF
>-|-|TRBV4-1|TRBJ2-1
TGCGCCAGCAGCAGGGACCGGGGTATGCAGTTCTTC
CASSRDRGMQFF
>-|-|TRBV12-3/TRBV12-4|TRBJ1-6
TGTGCCAGCAGTTCCAGGGGAATTCATTCACCCCTCCACTTT
CASSSRGIHSPLHF
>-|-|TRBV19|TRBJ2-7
TGTGCCAGTAGGAAACCTAGCTCCTACGAGCAGTACTTC
CASRKPSSYEQYF
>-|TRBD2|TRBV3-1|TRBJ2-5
TGTGCCAGCGAACTAGCGGGAAGAGAGACCCAGTACTTC
CASELAGRETQYF
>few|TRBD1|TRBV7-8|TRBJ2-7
TGTGCCAGCAGGATGGGGACAGGCCCAAGCTCCTACGAGCAGTACTTC
CASRMGTGPSSYEQYF
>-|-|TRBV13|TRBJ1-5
TGTGCCAGCAGCTTAGGGACCGTCGATCAGCCCCAGCATTTT
CASSLGTVDQPQHF
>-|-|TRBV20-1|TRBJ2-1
TGCAGTGCTAGAGTCGGGCTATTATTTGATGAGCAGTTCTTC
CSARVGLLFDEQFF
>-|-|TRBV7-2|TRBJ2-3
TGTGCCAGCAGCTCCTACACAGATACGCAGTATTTT
CASSSYTDTQYF
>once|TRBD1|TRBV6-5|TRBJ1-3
TGTGCCACCGGAACAGGGGCCATCTCTGGAAACACCATATATTTT
CATGTGAISGNTIYF
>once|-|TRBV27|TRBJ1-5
TGTGCCGTCCCGGGAGCAGGGAAAGGGGATCAGCCCCAGCATTTT
CAVPGAGKGDQPQHF
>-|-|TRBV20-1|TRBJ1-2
TGCAGTGCTAGAGTGGGCTACAGCCTCTATGGCTACACCTTC
CSARVGYSLYGYTF
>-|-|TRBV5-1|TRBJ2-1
TGCGCCAGCAGCGGTGGGGACACCGCCTACAATGAGCAGTTCTTC
CASSGGDTAYNEQFF
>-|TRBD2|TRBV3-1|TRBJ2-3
TGTGCCAGCAGCCAAGATCCGGGGGGGTGGGATACGCAGTATTTT
CASSQDPGGWDTQYF
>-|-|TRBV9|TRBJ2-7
TGTGCCAGCAGCGTAGAACTAGGCTCCTACGAGCAGTACTTC
CASSVELGSYEQYF
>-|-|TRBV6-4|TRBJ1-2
TGTGCCAGCAGTCCGTCCCCCGGCGGATATAACTATGGCTACACCTTC
CASSPSPGGYNYGYTF
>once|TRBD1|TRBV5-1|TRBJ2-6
TGCGCCAGCAGCGTTTCCGGGACAGTCTCTGGGGCCAACGTCCTGACTTTC
CASSVSGTVSGANVLTF